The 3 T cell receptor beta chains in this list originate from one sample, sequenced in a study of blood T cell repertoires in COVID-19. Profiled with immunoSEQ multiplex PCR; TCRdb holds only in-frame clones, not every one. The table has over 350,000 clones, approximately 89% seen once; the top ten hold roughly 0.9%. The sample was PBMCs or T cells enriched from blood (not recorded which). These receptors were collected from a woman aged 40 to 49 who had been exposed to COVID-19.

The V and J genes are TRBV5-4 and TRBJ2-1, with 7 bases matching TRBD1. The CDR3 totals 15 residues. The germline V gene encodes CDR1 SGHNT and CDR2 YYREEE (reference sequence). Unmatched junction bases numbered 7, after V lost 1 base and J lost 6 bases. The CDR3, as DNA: TGTGCCAGCAGCTTGACCGGACGGACAGGCAATGAGCAGTTCTTC. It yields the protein CASSLTGRTGNEQFF.

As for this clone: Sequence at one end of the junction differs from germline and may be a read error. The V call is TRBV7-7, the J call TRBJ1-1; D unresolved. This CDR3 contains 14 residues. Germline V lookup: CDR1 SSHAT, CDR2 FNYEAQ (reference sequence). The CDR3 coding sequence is TGTGCTAGCAGCTTAAGCGGGGAGGACACTGAAGCTTTCTTT. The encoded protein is CASSLSGEDTEAFF.

For the CDR3, the DNA is TGTGCCAGCAGCTTGGCAGGGGGTAATGAAAAACTGTTTTTT. Protein sequence: CASSLAGGNEKLFF. The gene calls are TRBV5-6 and TRBJ1-4; TRBD1 matches 7 bases. Germline trimming cut 0 bases from V and 4 bases from J; bases unmatched to any gene: 0. This CDR3 has 14 amino acids. Germline CDR1 reads SGHDT; CDR2 reads YYEEEE. The complete variable domain, with remaining parts taken from reference TRBV5-6 and TRBJ1-4, reads DAGVTQSPTHLIKTRGQQVTLRCSPKSGHDTVSWYQQALGQGPQFIFQYYEEEERQRGNFPDRFSGHQFPNYSSELNVNALLLGDSALYLCASSLAGGNEKLFFGSGTQLSVL.